These T cell receptor beta chains were read from a single sample in a study of a mutant IDH1 vaccine in newly diagnosed glioma. No antigen has been assigned to these receptors. Sequenced by immunoSEQ multiplex PCR; TCRdb stores in-frame clones only, minus some. The sample comprises 40,000 to 50,000 clones, roughly 82% of which are singletons, and around 20% rests with the top ten. Sequencing was performed on PBMCs, taken from a glioma patient whose treatment included an IDH1 peptide vaccine. Receptors were obtained from a man younger than 35 with glioma. Some clones in this sample may be carry-over from other donors' samples. The CDR3 runs from the conserved cysteine through the conserved F or W. D genes are given only for firm matches. Not every row has a clone size; where given, it reads once, few, many or a size class.

DNA: TGTGCCAGCAGTGATCTCGGGGAGCGGGGGGTAACCGGGGAGCTGTTTTTT
CDR3: CASSDLGERGVTGELFF
D: TRBD2
size: .
V: TRBV6-1
J: TRBJ2-2

DNA: TGTGCCAGCAGCGTAGGACAGGGGAGCAATCAGCCCCAGCATTTT
CDR3: CASSVGQGSNQPQHF
D: TRBD1
size: .
V: TRBV9
J: TRBJ1-5

DNA: TGTGCCAGCAGTCCCCGACAGGGCCTTTTAAACTATGGCTACACCTTC
CDR3: CASSPRQGLLNYGYTF
D: TRBD1
size: .
V: TRBV27
J: TRBJ1-2

DNA: TGCGCCAGCAGCTTACTACAGGGGGCCCTAAGACTGAACACTGAAGCTTTCTTT
CDR3: CASSLLQGALRLNTEAFF
D: TRBD1
size: once
V: TRBV5-1
J: TRBJ1-1

DNA: TGTGCCTGCCGGCTGTCCGGAAACACCATATATTTT
CDR3: CACRLSGNTIYF
D: .
size: .
V: TRBV30
J: TRBJ1-3

DNA: TGCGCCAGCAGCTTGGGCCTTGAAGCTTTCTTT
CDR3: CASSLGLEAFF
D: .
size: few
V: TRBV5-1
J: TRBJ1-1

DNA: TGTGCCAGCAGGACAACTAACGGCGCGAGCCAAGGAGAAGGAAACACCATATATTTT
CDR3: CASRTTNGASQGEGNTIYF
D: .
size: .
V: TRBV2
J: TRBJ1-3

DNA: TGTGCCAGCAGTTTAGGGGGCCTAGGCACTGAAGCTTTCTTT
CDR3: CASSLGGLGTEAFF
D: .
size: .
V: TRBV28
J: TRBJ1-1

DNA: TGTGCCAGCAGCCAACTAAACACTGAAGCTTTCTTT
CDR3: CASSQLNTEAFF
D: .
size: few
V: TRBV14
J: TRBJ1-1

DNA: TGTGCCAGCAGTAAGGGCCTTGTAAACTATGGCTACACCTTC
CDR3: CASSKGLVNYGYTF
D: .
size: .
V: TRBV27
J: TRBJ1-2

DNA: TGTGCCAGCTCACCACAGGACGGCTCCTACAATGAGCAGTTCTTC
CDR3: CASSPQDGSYNEQFF
D: .
size: .
V: TRBV18
J: TRBJ2-1

DNA: TGCGCCAGCAACGGGGTAGAGACCCAGTACTTC
CDR3: CASNGVETQYF
D: .
size: .
V: TRBV5-1
J: TRBJ2-5

DNA: TGTGCCAGCAGTTTTCAGGGATGGAGTCCGAGCTCCTATAATTCACCCCTCCACTTT
CDR3: CASSFQGWSPSSYNSPLHF
D: .
size: few
V: TRBV27
J: TRBJ1-6

DNA: TGTGCCAGCCGGGCCGAAAGCTCCTACAATGAGCAGTTCTTC
CDR3: CASRAESSYNEQFF
D: .
size: few
V: TRBV27
J: TRBJ2-1

DNA: TGTGCCTGGAGTGTGCAGTCTGGCACTGAAGCTTTCTTT
CDR3: CAWSVQSGTEAFF
D: .
size: few
V: TRBV30
J: TRBJ1-1

DNA: TGCGCCAGCCGGAGGGGGCTCGTTTCCGTTGGGATGAACACTGAAGCTTTCTTT
CDR3: CASRRGLVSVGMNTEAFF
D: TRBD1
size: .
V: TRBV10-2
J: TRBJ1-1

DNA: TGTGCCAGCAGTTTATCGCATTACAATGAGCAGTTCTTC
CDR3: CASSLSHYNEQFF
D: .
size: .
V: TRBV27
J: TRBJ2-1

DNA: TGTGCCAGCAGCCGAAGGGGGGGCGGAAAACTGTTTTTT
CDR3: CASSRRGGGKLFF
D: .
size: .
V: TRBV5-8
J: TRBJ1-4

DNA: TGTGCCAGCAGCTGGATGGGGTACGATAATGAAAAACTGTTTTTT
CDR3: CASSWMGYDNEKLFF
D: .
size: .
V: TRBV5-6
J: TRBJ1-4

DNA: TGTGCCAGTAGTATTCTTGGTACAGTTAACTATGGCTACACCTTC
CDR3: CASSILGTVNYGYTF
D: .
size: once
V: TRBV19
J: TRBJ1-2

DNA: TGTGCCAGCAGCTTAGGGTACAGGCTTTCTGAAGCTTTCTTT
CDR3: CASSLGYRLSEAFF
D: .
size: .
V: TRBV7-2
J: TRBJ1-1